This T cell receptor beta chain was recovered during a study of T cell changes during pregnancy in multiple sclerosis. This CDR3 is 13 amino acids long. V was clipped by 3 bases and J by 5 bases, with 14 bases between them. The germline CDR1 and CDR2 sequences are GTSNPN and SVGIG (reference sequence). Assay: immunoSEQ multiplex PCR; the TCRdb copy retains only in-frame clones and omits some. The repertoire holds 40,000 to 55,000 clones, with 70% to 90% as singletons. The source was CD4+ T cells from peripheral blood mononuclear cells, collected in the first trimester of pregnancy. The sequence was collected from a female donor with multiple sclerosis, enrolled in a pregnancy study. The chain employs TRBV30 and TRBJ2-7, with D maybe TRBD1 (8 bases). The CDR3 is CAWSRTGRDEQYF. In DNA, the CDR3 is TGTGCCTGGAGCCGGACAGGGAGGGACGAGCAGTACTTC. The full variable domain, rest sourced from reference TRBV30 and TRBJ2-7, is SQTIHQWPATLVQPVGSPLSLECTVEGTSNPNLYWYRQAAGRGLQLLFYSVGIGQISSEVPQNLSASRPQDRQFILSSKKLLLSDSGFYLCAWSRTGRDEQYFGPGTRLTVT.